This T cell receptor (beta chain) was identified in a study of blood T cells in healthy people across ages. Study-wide findings and caveats: It was held that the diversity estimates obtained from one million T cells were underestimates. Higher diversity and more naive CD4+ cells were features of long-lived donors, compared to aged donors. Observed TCR beta diversity showed a strong correlation with the percentage of naive T cells as measured by flow cytometry.

In regard to this clonotype: Its specificity is not known.

CDR1 and CDR2 (germline): SGHTA, FQGNSA. V lost 1 base and J lost 6, with 16 bases in between. This CDR3 has 16 amino acids. Through a sample-barcoded 5' primer and a J-beta primer mix, a second PCR was run for roughly 6 to 11 cycles. The template-switch adaptor was a 5' adaptor with 12 random nucleotides. It tagged each cDNA molecule. TCRdb reprocessed the 5' RACE reads via MiXCR and lists one record per CDR3 protein. Among some 1.8 million distinct CDR3 sequences listed, around 40% were seen once. The chain uses TRBV7-2 and TRBJ2-1, with D possibly being TRBD1 (5 bases). Sequencing input: blood. This receptor was obtained from a human donor in good health. As DNA, the CDR3 is TGTGCCAGCAGCTTAGTTTGGGGCAGGAATAGCAATGAGCAGTTCTTC. Translation gives CASSLVWGRNSNEQFF. Full variable domain (missing parts from reference TRBV7-2 and TRBJ2-1): GAGVSQSPSNKVTEKGKDVELRCDPISGHTALYWYRQSLGQGLEFLIYFQGNSAPDKSGLPSDRFSAERTGGSVSTLTIQRTQQEDSAVYLCASSLVWGRNSNEQFFGPGTRLTVL.